A selection of T cell receptor beta chains follows, all from one sample in a study of cytomegalovirus exposure and HLA in healthy donors. Clones were read by immunoSEQ multiplex PCR, and TCRdb kept only the in-frame ones, dropping some. The sample's table shows tens of thousands of clones. What was sequenced was PBMCs. The receptors here all came from a female donor in good health and CMV-seronegative. CDR3s include the opening cysteine and the closing phenylalanine or tryptophan. A D gene is named only where the DNA matches it firmly.

D gene: TRBD1; J gene: TRBJ1-2; V gene: TRBV27; CDR3 protein: CASSVYQGASIYGYTF; CDR3 DNA: TGTGCCAGCAGTGTGTATCAGGGGGCCTCCATCTATGGCTACACCTTC
D gene: TRBD1; J gene: TRBJ1-1; V gene: TRBV5-1; CDR3 protein: CASSPGGGGTEAFF; CDR3 DNA: TGCGCCAGCAGCCCAGGGGGCGGTGGAACTGAAGCTTTCTTT
D gene: NA; J gene: TRBJ1-5; V gene: TRBV7-2; CDR3 protein: CARTRPQHF; CDR3 DNA: TGTGCCAGAACACGGCCCCAGCATTTT
D gene: TRBD2; J gene: TRBJ2-3; V gene: TRBV5-1; CDR3 protein: CASSLRLAGGADTQYF; CDR3 DNA: TGCGCCAGCAGCCTCCGACTAGCGGGAGGGGCAGATACGCAGTATTTT
D gene: TRBD1; J gene: TRBJ1-5; V gene: TRBV27; CDR3 protein: CASSSSQGFRRPQHF; CDR3 DNA: TGTGCCAGCAGTTCCTCACAGGGGTTCCGTAGGCCCCAGCATTTT
D gene: NA; J gene: TRBJ1-5; V gene: TRBV6-1; CDR3 protein: CASSESRLLGALHQPQHF; CDR3 DNA: TGTGCCAGCAGTGAAAGTCGACTCTTAGGGGCCTTGCATCAGCCCCAGCATTTT
D gene: TRBD1; J gene: TRBJ1-1; V gene: TRBV4-1; CDR3 protein: CASSHPRWGTGPGDTEAFF; CDR3 DNA: TGCGCCAGCAGCCACCCCCGATGGGGGACAGGCCCAGGGGACACTGAAGCTTTCTTT
D gene: TRBD1; J gene: TRBJ1-1; V gene: TRBV29-1; CDR3 protein: CSLARGDTEAFF; CDR3 DNA: TGCAGCTTGGCCAGGGGGGACACTGAAGCTTTCTTT
D gene: TRBD1; J gene: TRBJ2-1; V gene: TRBV12-5; CDR3 protein: CASGPGTGTYNEQFF; CDR3 DNA: TGTGCTAGTGGTCCGGGGACAGGAACCTACAATGAGCAGTTCTTC
D gene: NA; J gene: TRBJ1-2; V gene: TRBV18; CDR3 protein: CASSHIAGAPPQGYTF; CDR3 DNA: TGTGCCAGCTCCCATATAGCAGGGGCGCCTCCGCAGGGCTACACCTTC
D gene: NA; J gene: TRBJ1-1; V gene: TRBV30; CDR3 protein: CAWSVRGNEAFF; CDR3 DNA: TGTGCCTGGAGTGTACGGGGGAATGAAGCTTTCTTT
D gene: NA; J gene: TRBJ1-1; V gene: TRBV6-1; CDR3 protein: CASSAGQANTEAFF; CDR3 DNA: TGTGCCAGCAGCGCGGGTCAGGCGAACACTGAAGCTTTCTTT
D gene: TRBD1; J gene: TRBJ1-1; V gene: TRBV9; CDR3 protein: CASSEGADTEAFF; CDR3 DNA: TGTGCCAGCAGCGAGGGGGCGGACACTGAAGCTTTCTTT
D gene: NA; J gene: TRBJ1-6; V gene: TRBV4-3; CDR3 protein: CASSQAPGTSIDNSPLHF; CDR3 DNA: TGCGCCAGCAGCCAAGCTCCGGGAACATCGATAGATAATTCACCCCTCCACTTT
D gene: NA; J gene: TRBJ2-3; V gene: TRBV29-1; CDR3 protein: CSVETGSGLTDTQYF; CDR3 DNA: TGCAGCGTTGAAACAGGATCTGGTCTCACAGATACGCAGTATTTT
D gene: NA; J gene: TRBJ1-1; V gene: TRBV6-6; CDR3 protein: CASSYKPNEGTEAFF; CDR3 DNA: TGTGCCAGCAGTTACAAACCTAACGAGGGCACTGAAGCTTTCTTT
D gene: TRBD1; J gene: TRBJ2-7; V gene: TRBV6-5; CDR3 protein: CASSRRTGTYEQYF; CDR3 DNA: TGTGCCAGCAGCAGACGGACAGGGACCTACGAGCAGTACTTC
D gene: NA; J gene: TRBJ1-1; V gene: TRBV25-1; CDR3 protein: CASGRGGHGTEAFF; CDR3 DNA: TGTGCCAGCGGACGCGGGGGGCACGGCACTGAAGCTTTCTTT
D gene: TRBD1; J gene: TRBJ1-5; V gene: TRBV7-2; CDR3 protein: CASSPTGLGQPQHF; CDR3 DNA: TGTGCCAGCAGCCCGACAGGGCTCGGTCAGCCCCAGCATTTT
D gene: TRBD1; J gene: TRBJ2-7; V gene: TRBV29-1; CDR3 protein: CSVEDRDYEQYF; CDR3 DNA: TGCAGCGTAGAAGACAGGGACTACGAGCAGTACTTC
D gene: NA; J gene: TRBJ1-1; V gene: TRBV29-1; CDR3 protein: CSVPSLPREAFF; CDR3 DNA: TGCAGCGTTCCTAGTTTGCCCCGCGAAGCTTTCTTT
D gene: TRBD1; J gene: TRBJ2-7; V gene: TRBV30; CDR3 protein: CAWSAGTGVGEQSF; CDR3 DNA: TGTGCCTGGAGTGCCGGGACAGGGGTCGGCGAGCAGTCCTTC
D gene: NA; J gene: TRBJ2-3; V gene: TRBV5-8; CDR3 protein: CAMTTGQNTDTQYF; CDR3 DNA: TGTGCCATGACGACCGGACAGAACACAGATACGCAGTATTTT
D gene: TRBD2; J gene: TRBJ2-3; V gene: TRBV7-9; CDR3 protein: CASSLRGVDLYF; CDR3 DNA: TGTGCCAGCAGCTTACGGGGGGTCGACCTGTATTTT
D gene: NA; J gene: TRBJ2-5; V gene: TRBV6-1; CDR3 protein: CASRGFQETQYF; CDR3 DNA: TGTGCCAGCAGGGGCTTCCAAGAGACCCAGTACTTC
D gene: NA; J gene: TRBJ2-3; V gene: TRBV4-2; CDR3 protein: CASSQESGGGTDTQYF; CDR3 DNA: TGTGCCAGCAGCCAAGAATCTGGCGGAGGGACAGATACGCAGTATTTT
D gene: TRBD1; J gene: TRBJ2-5; V gene: TRBV25-1; CDR3 protein: CASGGQGRETQYF; CDR3 DNA: TGTGCCAGCGGGGGACAGGGCCGGGAGACCCAGTACTTC
D gene: NA; J gene: TRBJ1-1; V gene: TRBV30; CDR3 protein: CAWNLPGGGITEAFF; CDR3 DNA: TGTGCCTGGAACCTACCTGGCGGGGGGATCACTGAAGCTTTCTTT
D gene: NA; J gene: TRBJ2-7; V gene: TRBV4-3; CDR3 protein: CASTSGIGAYEQYF; CDR3 DNA: TGCGCCAGCACGTCCGGGATCGGTGCATACGAGCAGTACTTC
D gene: TRBD1; J gene: TRBJ1-5; V gene: TRBV30; CDR3 protein: CAWSLRGRQPQHF; CDR3 DNA: TGTGCCTGGAGTCTCAGGGGGCGGCAGCCCCAGCATTTT
D gene: TRBD1; J gene: TRBJ2-7; V gene: TRBV19; CDR3 protein: CASSRTGGPYEQYF; CDR3 DNA: TGTGCCAGTAGTAGGACAGGGGGTCCCTACGAGCAGTACTTC
D gene: NA; J gene: TRBJ2-7; V gene: TRBV27; CDR3 protein: CASSLFGGSVYEQYF; CDR3 DNA: TGTGCCAGCAGTTTATTCGGGGGATCAGTCTACGAGCAGTACTTC
D gene: NA; J gene: TRBJ1-1; V gene: TRBV15; CDR3 protein: CATSRDRSPTEAFF; CDR3 DNA: TGTGCCACCAGCAGAGATCGCAGTCCCACTGAAGCTTTCTTT
D gene: NA; J gene: TRBJ2-3; V gene: TRBV12-5; CDR3 protein: CASGYKTDTQYF; CDR3 DNA: TGTGCTAGTGGTTACAAGACAGATACGCAGTATTTT
D gene: TRBD1; J gene: TRBJ1-5; V gene: TRBV6-5; CDR3 protein: CASSPGETGYQPQHF; CDR3 DNA: TGTGCCAGCAGTCCAGGGGAGACAGGGTATCAGCCCCAGCATTTT
D gene: NA; J gene: TRBJ1-2; V gene: TRBV9; CDR3 protein: CASSSSGLGNYGYTF; CDR3 DNA: TGTGCCAGCAGCTCCAGCGGATTAGGGAACTATGGCTACACCTTC
D gene: NA; J gene: TRBJ1-2; V gene: TRBV6-6; CDR3 protein: CASSPTDSYGYTF; CDR3 DNA: TGTGCCAGCAGCCCCACGGACAGCTATGGCTACACCTTC
D gene: NA; J gene: TRBJ1-1; V gene: TRBV6-6; CDR3 protein: CASSRNEAFF; CDR3 DNA: TGTGCAAGCAGCCGTAATGAAGCTTTCTTT
D gene: TRBD1; J gene: TRBJ1-5; V gene: TRBV6-5; CDR3 protein: CASSSRTGGNQPQHF; CDR3 DNA: TGTGCCAGCAGTAGTCGGACAGGGGGCAATCAGCCCCAGCATTTT
D gene: NA; J gene: TRBJ2-5; V gene: TRBV9; CDR3 protein: CASSVTTGLETQYF; CDR3 DNA: TGTGCCAGCAGCGTAACCACAGGCTTGGAGACCCAGTACTTC
D gene: TRBD1; J gene: TRBJ2-7; V gene: TRBV11-3; CDR3 protein: CASRPTGDEQYF; CDR3 DNA: TGTGCCAGCAGACCTACAGGGGACGAGCAGTACTTC
D gene: TRBD2; J gene: TRBJ2-5; V gene: TRBV18; CDR3 protein: CASSPPGLAGGPGETQYF; CDR3 DNA: TGTGCCAGCTCACCACCCGGACTAGCGGGAGGGCCAGGAGAGACCCAGTACTTC
D gene: TRBD1; J gene: TRBJ1-6; V gene: TRBV6-5; CDR3 protein: CASSFDRGLVGSPLHF; CDR3 DNA: TGTGCCAGCAGTTTCGACAGGGGCCTCGTAGGTTCACCCCTCCACTTT
D gene: NA; J gene: TRBJ2-3; V gene: TRBV5-6; CDR3 protein: CASSFGADTQYF; CDR3 DNA: TGTGCCAGCAGCTTCGGGGCAGATACGCAGTATTTT